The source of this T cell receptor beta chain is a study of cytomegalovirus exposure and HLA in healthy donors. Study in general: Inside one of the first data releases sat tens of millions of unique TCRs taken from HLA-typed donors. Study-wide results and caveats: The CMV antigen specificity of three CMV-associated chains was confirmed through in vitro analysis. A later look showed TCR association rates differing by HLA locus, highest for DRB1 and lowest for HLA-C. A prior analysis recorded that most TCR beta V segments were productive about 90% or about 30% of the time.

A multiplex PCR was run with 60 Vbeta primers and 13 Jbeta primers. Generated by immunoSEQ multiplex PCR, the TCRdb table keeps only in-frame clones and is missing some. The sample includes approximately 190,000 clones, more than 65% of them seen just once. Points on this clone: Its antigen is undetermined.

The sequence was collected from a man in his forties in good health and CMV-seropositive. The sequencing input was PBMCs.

This CDR3 is CASSYQGTTPDGYTF. The CDR3 DNA sequence: TGTGCCAGCAGTTACCAGGGGACCACCCCGGATGGCTACACCTTC. This chain joins TRBV6-5 and TRBJ1-2, with D tentatively TRBD1 (6 bases). Germline V lookup: CDR1 MNHEY, CDR2 SVGAGI. V shed 2 bases and J shed 6 bases, with 16 bases lying between them. CDR3 length: 15 amino acids.